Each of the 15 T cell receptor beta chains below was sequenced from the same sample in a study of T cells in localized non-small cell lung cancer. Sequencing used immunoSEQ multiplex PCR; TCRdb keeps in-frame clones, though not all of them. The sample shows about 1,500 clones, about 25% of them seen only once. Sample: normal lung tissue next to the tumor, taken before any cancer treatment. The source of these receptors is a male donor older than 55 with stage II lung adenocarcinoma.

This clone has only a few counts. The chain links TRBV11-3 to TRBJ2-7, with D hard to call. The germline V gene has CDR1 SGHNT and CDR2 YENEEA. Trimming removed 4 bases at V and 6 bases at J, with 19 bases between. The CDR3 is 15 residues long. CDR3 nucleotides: TGTGCCAGCAGCTCGCAGTGGGGAATCGGAATCGAGCAGTACTTC. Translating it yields CASSSQWGIGIEQYF.

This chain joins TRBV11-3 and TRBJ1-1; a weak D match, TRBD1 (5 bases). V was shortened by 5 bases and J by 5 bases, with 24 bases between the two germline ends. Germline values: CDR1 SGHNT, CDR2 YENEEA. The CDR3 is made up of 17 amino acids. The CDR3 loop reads CASSPTGGGGVGTEAFF. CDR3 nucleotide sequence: TGTGCCAGCAGCCCTACAGGTGGAGGTGGGGTGGGGACTGAAGCTTTCTTT.

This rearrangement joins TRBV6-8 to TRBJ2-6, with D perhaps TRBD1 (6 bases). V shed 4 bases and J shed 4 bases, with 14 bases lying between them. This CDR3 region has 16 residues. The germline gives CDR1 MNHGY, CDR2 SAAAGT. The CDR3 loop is CASSSTSGTGANVLTF. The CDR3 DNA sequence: TGTGCCAGCAGTTCAACCTCCGGGACAGGGGCCAACGTCCTGACTTTC.

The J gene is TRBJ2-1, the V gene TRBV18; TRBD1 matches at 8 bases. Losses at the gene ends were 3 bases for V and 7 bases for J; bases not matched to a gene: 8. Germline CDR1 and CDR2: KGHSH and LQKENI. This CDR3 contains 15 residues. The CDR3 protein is CASSPTGASPNEQFF. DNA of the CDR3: TGTGCCAGCTCACCGACAGGGGCTTCTCCAAATGAGCAGTTCTTC.

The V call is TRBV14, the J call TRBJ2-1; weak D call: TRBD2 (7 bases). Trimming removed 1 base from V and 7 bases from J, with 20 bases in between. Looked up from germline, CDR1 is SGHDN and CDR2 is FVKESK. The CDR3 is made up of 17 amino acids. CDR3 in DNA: TGTGCCAGCAGCCAAGTATTTGGGGGGGCAAGGTCTAATGAGCAGTTCTTC. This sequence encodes CASSQVFGGARSNEQFF.

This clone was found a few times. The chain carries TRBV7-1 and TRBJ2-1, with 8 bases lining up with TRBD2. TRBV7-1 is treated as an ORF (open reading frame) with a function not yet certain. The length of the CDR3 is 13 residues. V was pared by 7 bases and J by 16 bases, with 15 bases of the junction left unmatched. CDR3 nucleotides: TGTGCCAGCACCCTTTCGTCCGGGACTAGTAATTTCTTC. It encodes CASTLSSGTSNFF.

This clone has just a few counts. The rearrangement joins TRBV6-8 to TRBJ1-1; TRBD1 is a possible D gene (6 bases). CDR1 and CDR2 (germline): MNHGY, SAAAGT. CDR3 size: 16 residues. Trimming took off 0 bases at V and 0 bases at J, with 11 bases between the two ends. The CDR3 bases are TGTGCCAGCAGTTACTCTCGGGGGGCTGTGAACACTGAAGCTTTCTTT. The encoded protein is CASSYSRGAVNTEAFF.

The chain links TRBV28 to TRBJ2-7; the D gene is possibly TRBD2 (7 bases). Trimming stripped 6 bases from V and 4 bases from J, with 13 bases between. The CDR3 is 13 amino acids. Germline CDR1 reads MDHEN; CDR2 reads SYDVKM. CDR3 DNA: TGTGCCAGCAGCCTCGAGGGGGGGTACGAGCAGTACTTC. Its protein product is CASSLEGGYEQYF.

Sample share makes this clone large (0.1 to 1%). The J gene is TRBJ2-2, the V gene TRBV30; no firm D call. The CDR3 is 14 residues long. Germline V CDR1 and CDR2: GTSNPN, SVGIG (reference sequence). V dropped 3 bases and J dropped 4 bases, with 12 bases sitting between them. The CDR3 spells CAWRPPVVTGELFF. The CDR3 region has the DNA TGTGCCTGGAGGCCCCCTGTTGTCACCGGGGAGCTGTTTTTT.

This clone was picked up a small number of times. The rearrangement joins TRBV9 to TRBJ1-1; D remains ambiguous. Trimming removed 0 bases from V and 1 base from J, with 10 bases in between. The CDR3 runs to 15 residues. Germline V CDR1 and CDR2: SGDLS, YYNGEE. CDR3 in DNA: TGTGCCAGCAGCGTAGAGGATAATGGGAACACTGAAGCTTTCTTT. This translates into CASSVEDNGNTEAFF.

The CDR3 sequence is CASRRNTNQPQHF. The CDR3 DNA follows: TGTGCCAGCAGGCGAAATACGAACCAGCCCCAGCATTTT. This chain links TRBV6-8 with TRBJ1-5; D remains ambiguous. This CDR3 has 13 residues. V lost 6 bases and J lost 7, with 13 bases in between. Germline CDR1 MNHGY, CDR2 SAAAGT.

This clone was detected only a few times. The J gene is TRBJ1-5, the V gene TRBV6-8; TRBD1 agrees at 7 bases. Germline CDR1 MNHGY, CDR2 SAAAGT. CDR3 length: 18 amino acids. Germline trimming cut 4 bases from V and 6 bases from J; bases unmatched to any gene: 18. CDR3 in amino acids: CASSFHPMDRSGSQPQHF. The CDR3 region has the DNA TGTGCCAGCAGTTTTCATCCGATGGACAGGAGCGGGAGTCAGCCCCAGCATTTT.

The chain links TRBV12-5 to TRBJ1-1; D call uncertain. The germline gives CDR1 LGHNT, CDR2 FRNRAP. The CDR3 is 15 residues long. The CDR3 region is CASNTRRLTNTEAFF. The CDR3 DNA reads TGTGCCAGCAACACCCGGCGGCTTACGAACACTGAAGCTTTCTTT.

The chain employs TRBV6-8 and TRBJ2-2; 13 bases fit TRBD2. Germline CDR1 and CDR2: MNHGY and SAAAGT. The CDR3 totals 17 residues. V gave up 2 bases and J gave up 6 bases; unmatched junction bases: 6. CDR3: CASSYVLAGGRAGELFF. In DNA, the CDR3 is TGTGCCAGCAGTTACGTACTAGCGGGAGGGCGGGCCGGGGAGCTGTTTTTT.

In DNA, the CDR3 is TGTGCCAGCAGTGAACCTACTAGCGGGGCATACAATGAGCAGTTCTTC. It translates to CASSEPTSGAYNEQFF. This sequence joins TRBV6-1 and TRBJ2-1; 10 nucleotides match TRBD2. With V trimmed by 2 bases and J by 4 bases, 5 bases remained unmatched. Germline lookup yields CDR1 MNHNS and CDR2 SASEGT. The CDR3 has 16 residues.